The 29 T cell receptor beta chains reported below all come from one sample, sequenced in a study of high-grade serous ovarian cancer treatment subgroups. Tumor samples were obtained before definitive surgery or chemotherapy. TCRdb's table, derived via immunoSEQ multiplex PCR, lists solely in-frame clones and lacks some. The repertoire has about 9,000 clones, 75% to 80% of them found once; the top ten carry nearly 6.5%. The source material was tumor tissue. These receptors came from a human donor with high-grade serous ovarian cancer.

The chain's CDR3 is CASSGGNYGYTF. The CDR3, as DNA: TGTGCCAGCAGCGGTGGTAACTATGGCTACACCTTC. This chain connects TRBV9 to TRBJ1-2; D remains ambiguous. Trimming shortened V by 3 bases and J by 1 base, and 4 bases separated the two germline ends. This CDR3 has 12 amino acids. CDR1 and CDR2 (germline): SGDLS, YYNGEE. The full variable domain, its missing parts supplied by reference TRBV9 and TRBJ1-2, is DSGVTQTPKHLITATGQRVTLRCSPRSGDLSVYWYQQSLDQGLQFLIQYYNGEERAKGNILERFSAQQFPDLHSELNLSSLELGDSALYFCASSGGNYGYTFGSGTRLTVV.

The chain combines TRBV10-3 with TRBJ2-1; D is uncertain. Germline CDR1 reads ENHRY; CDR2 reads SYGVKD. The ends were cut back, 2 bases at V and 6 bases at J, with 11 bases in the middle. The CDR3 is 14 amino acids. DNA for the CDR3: TGTGCCATCAGTGAGCCCGGACGGGTCAATGAGCAGTTCTTC. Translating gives CAISEPGRVNEQFF.

CDR3 residues: CASSLFPGTEAFF. The CDR3 nucleotides are TGTGCCAGCAGTTTATTTCCGGGGACTGAAGCTTTCTTT. The rearrangement links TRBV27 to TRBJ1-1; D gene ambiguous. The CDR3 is 13 amino acids. Germline V gene lookup returns CDR1 MNHEY and CDR2 SMNVEV (reference sequence). The V end lost 1 base, the J end lost 5 bases, and 8 bases lay between the germline ends.

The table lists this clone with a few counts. CDR3 loop: CASSSDGQETQYF. As DNA, the CDR3 is TGCGCCAGCAGCTCCGACGGGCAAGAGACCCAGTACTTC. The chain links TRBV5-1 to TRBJ2-5; D is uncertain. The CDR3 covers 13 residues. Germline V gene data show CDR1 as SGHRS and CDR2 as YFSETQ. The germline V and J ends were trimmed by 3 bases and 2 bases, with 8 bases remaining between them.

The CDR3 sequence is CASSQGGYREGNIQYF. The CDR3 nucleotides read TGTGCCAGCAGCCAAGGGGGTTACAGGGAAGGAAACATTCAGTACTTC. The V and J genes are TRBV4-2 and TRBJ2-4, with TRBD1 as a possible D gene (6 bases). The CDR3 spans 16 residues. The germline V gene encodes CDR1 LGHNA and CDR2 YNFKEQ. The V and J ends lost 1 base and 6 bases respectively, with 16 bases between them.

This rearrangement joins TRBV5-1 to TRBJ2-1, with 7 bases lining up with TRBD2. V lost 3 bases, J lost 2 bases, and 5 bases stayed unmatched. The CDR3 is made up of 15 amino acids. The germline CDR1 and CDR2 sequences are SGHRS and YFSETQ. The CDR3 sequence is CASSWVAGPYNEQFF. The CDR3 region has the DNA TGCGCCAGCAGCTGGGTAGCGGGTCCCTACAATGAGCAGTTCTTC. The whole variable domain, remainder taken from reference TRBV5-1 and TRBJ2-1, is KAGVTQTPRYLIKTRGQQVTLSCSPISGHRSVSWYQQTPGQGLQFLFEYFSETQRNKGNFPGRFSGRQFSNSRSEMNVSTLELGDSALYLCASSWVAGPYNEQFFGPGTRLTVL.

The CDR3 DNA sequence: TGTGCCAGCAGCTCGTTGGCTGGAAACACCATATATTTT. This sequence encodes CASSSLAGNTIYF. The rearrangement links TRBV9 to TRBJ1-3; D remains unclear. Germline V CDR1 and CDR2: SGDLS, YYNGEE. The length of the CDR3 is 13 residues. Trimming stripped 4 bases from V and 2 bases from J, with 7 bases between.

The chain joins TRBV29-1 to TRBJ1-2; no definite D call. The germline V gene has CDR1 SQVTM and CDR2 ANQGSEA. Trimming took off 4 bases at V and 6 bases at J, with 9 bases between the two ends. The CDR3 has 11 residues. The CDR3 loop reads CSVGEGNGYTF. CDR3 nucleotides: TGCAGCGTTGGGGAGGGAAATGGCTACACCTTC.

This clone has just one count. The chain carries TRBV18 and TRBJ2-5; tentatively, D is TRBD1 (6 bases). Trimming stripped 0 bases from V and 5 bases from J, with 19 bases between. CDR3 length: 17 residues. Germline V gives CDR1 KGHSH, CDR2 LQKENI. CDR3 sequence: CASSPPTGPLMGETQYF. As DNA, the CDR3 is TGTGCCAGCTCACCACCCACAGGGCCCTTAATGGGGGAGACCCAGTACTTC.

CDR3 residues: CASSPRPGAYNEQFF. CDR3 nucleotides: TGTGCCAGCAGCCCTAGGCCGGGGGCCTACAATGAGCAGTTCTTC. The rearrangement uses TRBV7-7 and TRBJ2-1, with a weak D call TRBD2 (6 bases). The CDR3 sequence is 15 residues long. Germline V gene sequence: CDR1 SSHAT, CDR2 FNYEAQ (reference sequence). Between the trimmed V and J ends, which lost 5 bases and 2 bases, there was a span of 13 bases.

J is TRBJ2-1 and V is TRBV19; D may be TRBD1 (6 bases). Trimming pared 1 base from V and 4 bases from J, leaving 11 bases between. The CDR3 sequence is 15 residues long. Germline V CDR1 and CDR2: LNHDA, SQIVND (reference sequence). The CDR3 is CASSIGTEAYNEQFF. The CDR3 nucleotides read TGTGCCAGTAGTATAGGGACAGAAGCTTACAATGAGCAGTTCTTC.

CDR3 DNA sequence: TGTGCCAGCAGACCAGGACAGGGCTCAAATTCACCCCTCCACTTT. Amino acid sequence: CASRPGQGSNSPLHF. V and J are TRBV6-1 and TRBJ1-6; 8 nucleotides match TRBD1. The V gene's germline CDR1 is MNHNS and CDR2 SASEGT. J lost 7 bases, V lost 6 bases, and 8 bases had no gene match. The CDR3 is made up of 15 amino acids.

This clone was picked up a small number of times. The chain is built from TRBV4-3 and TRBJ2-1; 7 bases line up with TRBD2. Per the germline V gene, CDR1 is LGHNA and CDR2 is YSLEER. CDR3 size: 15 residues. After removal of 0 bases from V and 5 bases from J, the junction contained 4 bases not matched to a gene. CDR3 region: CASSQDLGGNNEQFF. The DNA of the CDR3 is TGCGCCAGCAGCCAAGATTTGGGAGGGAACAATGAGCAGTTCTTC.

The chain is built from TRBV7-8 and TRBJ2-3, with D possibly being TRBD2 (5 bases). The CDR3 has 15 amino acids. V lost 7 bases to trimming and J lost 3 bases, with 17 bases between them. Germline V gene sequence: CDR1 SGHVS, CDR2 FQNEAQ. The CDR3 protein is CASNGRGIRTDTQYF. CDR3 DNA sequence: TGTGCCAGCAACGGACGGGGTATACGGACAGATACGCAGTATTTT.

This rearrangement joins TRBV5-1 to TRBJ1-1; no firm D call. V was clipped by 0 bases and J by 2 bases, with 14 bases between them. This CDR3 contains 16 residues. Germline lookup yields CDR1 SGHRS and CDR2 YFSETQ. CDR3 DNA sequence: TGCGCCAGCAGCTTGGGTAGGGCTATAACCAACACTGAAGCTTTCTTT. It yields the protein CASSLGRAITNTEAFF.

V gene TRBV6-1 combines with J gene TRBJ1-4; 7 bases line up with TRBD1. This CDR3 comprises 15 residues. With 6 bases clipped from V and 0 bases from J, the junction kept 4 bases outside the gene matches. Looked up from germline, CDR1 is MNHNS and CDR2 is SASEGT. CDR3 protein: CASRGQFATNEKLFF. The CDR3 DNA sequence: TGTGCCAGCAGGGGACAGTTTGCAACTAATGAAAAACTGTTTTTT.

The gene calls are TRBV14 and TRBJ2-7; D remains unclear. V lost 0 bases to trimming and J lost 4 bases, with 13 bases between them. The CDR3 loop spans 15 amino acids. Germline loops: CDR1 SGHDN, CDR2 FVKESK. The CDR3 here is CASSQEPFRAYEQYF. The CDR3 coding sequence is TGTGCCAGCAGCCAAGAGCCCTTTCGGGCATACGAGCAGTACTTC.

CDR3 residues: CASGPPGGLEQYF. CDR3 in DNA: TGTGCTAGTGGTCCGCCGGGGGGTCTCGAGCAGTACTTC. The chain uses TRBV12-5 and TRBJ2-5, with 7 bases fitting TRBD2. The J call may not be correct, given that the DNA end is closer to TRBJ2-7. Germline lookup yields CDR1 LGHNT and CDR2 FRNRAP. The CDR3 totals 13 residues.

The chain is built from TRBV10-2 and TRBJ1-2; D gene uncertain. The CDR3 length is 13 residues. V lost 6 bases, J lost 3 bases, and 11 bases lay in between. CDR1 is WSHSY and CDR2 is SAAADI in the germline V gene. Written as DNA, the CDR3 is TGCGCCAGCAGAGATCCACTGGACTATGGCTACACCTTC. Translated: CASRDPLDYGYTF.

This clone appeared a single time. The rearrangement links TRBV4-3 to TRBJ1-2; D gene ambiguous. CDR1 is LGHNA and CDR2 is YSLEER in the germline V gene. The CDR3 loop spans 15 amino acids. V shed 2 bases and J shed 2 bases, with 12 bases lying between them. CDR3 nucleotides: TGCGCCAGCAGCCAAACCCTAACAGTAAACTATGGCTACACCTTC. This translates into CASSQTLTVNYGYTF.

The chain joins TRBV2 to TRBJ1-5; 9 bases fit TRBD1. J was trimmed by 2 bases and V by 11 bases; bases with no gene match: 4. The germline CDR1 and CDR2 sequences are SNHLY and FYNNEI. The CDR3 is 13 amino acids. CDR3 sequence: CASRTGGNQPQHF. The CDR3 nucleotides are TGTGCCTCTAGGACAGGGGGCAATCAGCCCCAGCATTTT.

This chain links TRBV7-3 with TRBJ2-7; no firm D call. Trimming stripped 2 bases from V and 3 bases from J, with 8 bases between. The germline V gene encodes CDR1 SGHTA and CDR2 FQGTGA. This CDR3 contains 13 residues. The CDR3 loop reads CASSLLFFYEQYF. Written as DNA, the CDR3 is TGTGCCAGCAGCTTACTTTTCTTCTACGAGCAGTACTTC. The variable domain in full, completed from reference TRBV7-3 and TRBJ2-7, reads GAGVSQTPSNKVTEKGKYVELRCDPISGHTALYWYRQSLGQGPEFLIYFQGTGAADDSGLPNDRFFAVRPEGSVSTLKIQRTERGDSAVYLCASSLLFFYEQYFGPGTRLTVT.

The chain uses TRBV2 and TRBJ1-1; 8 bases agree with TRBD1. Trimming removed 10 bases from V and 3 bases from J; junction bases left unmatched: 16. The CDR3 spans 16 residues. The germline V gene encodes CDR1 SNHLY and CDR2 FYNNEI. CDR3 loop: CATARQGRGLDTEAFF. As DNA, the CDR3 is TGTGCCACCGCCCGACAGGGGAGGGGTCTGGACACTGAAGCTTTCTTT.

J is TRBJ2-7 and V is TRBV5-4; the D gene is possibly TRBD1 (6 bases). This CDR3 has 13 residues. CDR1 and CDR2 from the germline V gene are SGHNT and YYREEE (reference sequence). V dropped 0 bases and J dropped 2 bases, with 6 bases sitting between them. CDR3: CASSLEGAYEQYF. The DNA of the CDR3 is TGTGCCAGCAGCTTGGAGGGGGCCTACGAGCAGTACTTC.

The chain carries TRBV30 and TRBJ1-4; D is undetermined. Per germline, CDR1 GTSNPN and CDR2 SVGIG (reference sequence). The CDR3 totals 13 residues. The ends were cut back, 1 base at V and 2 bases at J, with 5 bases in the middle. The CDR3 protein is CAWSGPTNEKLFF. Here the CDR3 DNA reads TGTGCCTGGAGTGGTCCCACTAATGAAAAACTGTTTTTT.

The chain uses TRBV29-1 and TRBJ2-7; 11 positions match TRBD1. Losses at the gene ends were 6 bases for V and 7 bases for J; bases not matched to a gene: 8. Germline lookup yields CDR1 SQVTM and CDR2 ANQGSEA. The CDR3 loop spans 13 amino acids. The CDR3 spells CSVAGTGGWEQYF. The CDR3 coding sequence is TGCAGCGTGGCTGGGACAGGGGGTTGGGAGCAGTACTTC.

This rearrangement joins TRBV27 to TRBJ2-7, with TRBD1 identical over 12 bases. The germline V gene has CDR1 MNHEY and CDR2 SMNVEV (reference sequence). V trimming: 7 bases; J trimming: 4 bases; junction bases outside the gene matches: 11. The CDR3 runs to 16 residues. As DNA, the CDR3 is TGTGCCAGCAAAAGTCTCTCGGGACAGGGGGCATACGAGCAGTACTTC. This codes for CASKSLSGQGAYEQYF.

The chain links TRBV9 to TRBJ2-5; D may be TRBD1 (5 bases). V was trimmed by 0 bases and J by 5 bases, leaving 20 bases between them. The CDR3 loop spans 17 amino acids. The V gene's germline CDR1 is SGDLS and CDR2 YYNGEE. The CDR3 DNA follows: TGTGCCAGCAGCGTAGGTCGATTTGGGTCCGCAGGGGAGACCCAGTACTTC. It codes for CASSVGRFGSAGETQYF. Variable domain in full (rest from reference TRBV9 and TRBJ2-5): DSGVTQTPKHLITATGQRVTLRCSPRSGDLSVYWYQQSLDQGLQFLIQYYNGEERAKGNILERFSAQQFPDLHSELNLSSLELGDSALYFCASSVGRFGSAGETQYFGPGTRLLVL.

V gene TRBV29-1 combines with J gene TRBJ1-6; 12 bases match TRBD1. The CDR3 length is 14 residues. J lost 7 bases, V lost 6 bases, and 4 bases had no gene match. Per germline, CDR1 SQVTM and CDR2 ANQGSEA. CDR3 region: CSVGTGGVNSPLHF. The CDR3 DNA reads TGCAGCGTCGGGACAGGGGGCGTGAATTCACCCCTCCACTTT.